This T cell receptor beta chain was identified during a study of cytomegalovirus exposure and HLA in healthy donors. The V and J ends lost 0 bases and 1 base respectively, with 4 bases between them. Germline values: CDR1 MNHNS, CDR2 SASEGT. CDR3 length: 15 amino acids. The primer mix had 60 Vbeta and 13 Jbeta primers. Some clones are missing from TCRdb's copy, which holds only in-frame ones; the method was immunoSEQ multiplex PCR. This table lists some 39,000 clones. The TCR was taken from a man aged 30 to 39 in good health and CMV-seronegative. The chain joins TRBV6-1 to TRBJ2-6; no reliable D call. Sample: PBMCs. In DNA, the CDR3 is TGTGCCAGCAGTGAAGCGACTTCTGGGGCCAACGTCCTGACTTTC. Its translation is CASSEATSGANVLTF.